This paragraph reports one TCR beta chain. This entry comes from a study of blood T cell repertoires in COVID-19. Only in-frame clones appear in the TCRdb table, and some are missing; sequencing was by immunoSEQ multiplex PCR. The repertoire consists of about 250,000 clones, with more than 65% occurring once and the leading ten covering less than 20%. V gave up 7 bases and J gave up 9 bases; unmatched junction bases: 12. CDR3 length: 15 residues. Germline V CDR1 and CDR2: SNHLY, FYNNEI. This clonotype originated in a person aged 70 to 80 with COVID-19, enrolled during active disease. The V and J genes are TRBV2 and TRBJ2-1; 10 bases fit TRBD2. Sequenced material: peripheral blood. CDR3 loop: CASTRGGLASGEQFF. The CDR3 DNA reads as TGTGCCAGCACCAGAGGGGGACTAGCGAGTGGTGAGCAGTTCTTC.